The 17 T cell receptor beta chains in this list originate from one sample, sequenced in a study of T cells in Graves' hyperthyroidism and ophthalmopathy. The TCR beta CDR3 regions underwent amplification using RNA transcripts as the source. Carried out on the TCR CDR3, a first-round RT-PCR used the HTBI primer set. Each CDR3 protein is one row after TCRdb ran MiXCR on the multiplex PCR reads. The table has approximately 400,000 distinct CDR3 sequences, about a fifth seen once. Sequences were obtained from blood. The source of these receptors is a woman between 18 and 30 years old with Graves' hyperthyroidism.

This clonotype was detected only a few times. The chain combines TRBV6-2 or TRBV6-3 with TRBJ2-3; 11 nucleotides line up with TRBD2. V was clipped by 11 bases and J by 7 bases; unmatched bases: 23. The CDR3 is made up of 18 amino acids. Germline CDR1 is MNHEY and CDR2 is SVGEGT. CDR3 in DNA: TGTGCCCGGAGGCCTAGCGGGGGGCCTTTAGGGATTTGGAATACGCAGTATTTT. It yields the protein CARRPSGGPLGIWNTQYF.

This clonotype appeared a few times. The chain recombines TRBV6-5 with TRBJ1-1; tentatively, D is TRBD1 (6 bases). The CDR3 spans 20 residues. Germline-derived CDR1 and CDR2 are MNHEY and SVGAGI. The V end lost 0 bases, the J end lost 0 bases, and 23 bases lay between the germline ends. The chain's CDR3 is CASSYSGPRQGGDMNTEAFF. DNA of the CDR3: TGTGCCAGCAGTTACTCCGGGCCTCGGCAGGGAGGGGACATGAACACTGAAGCTTTCTTT.

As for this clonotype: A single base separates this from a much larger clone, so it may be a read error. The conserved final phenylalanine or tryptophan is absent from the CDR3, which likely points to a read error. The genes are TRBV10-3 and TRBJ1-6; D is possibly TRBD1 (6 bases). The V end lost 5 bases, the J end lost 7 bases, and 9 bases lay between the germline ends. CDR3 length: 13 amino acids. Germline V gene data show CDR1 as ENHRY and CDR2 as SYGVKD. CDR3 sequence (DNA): TGTGCCATCAGTCCGGGACAAAATTCACCCCTCCACTTG. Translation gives CAISPGQNSPLHL.

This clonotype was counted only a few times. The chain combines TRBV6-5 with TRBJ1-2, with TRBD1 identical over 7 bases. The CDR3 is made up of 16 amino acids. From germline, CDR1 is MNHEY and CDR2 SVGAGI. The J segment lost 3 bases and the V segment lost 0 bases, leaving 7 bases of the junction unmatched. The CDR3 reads CASSYSRTGRDYGYTF. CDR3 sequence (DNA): TGTGCCAGCAGTTACTCTAGGACAGGCCGGGACTATGGCTACACCTTC.

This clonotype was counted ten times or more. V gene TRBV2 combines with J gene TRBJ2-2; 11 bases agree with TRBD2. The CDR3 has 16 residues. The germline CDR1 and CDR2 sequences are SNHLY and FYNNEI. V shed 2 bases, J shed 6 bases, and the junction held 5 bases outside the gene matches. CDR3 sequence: CASSELGLAVAGELFF. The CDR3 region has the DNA TGTGCCAGCAGTGAATTGGGACTAGCGGTTGCCGGGGAGCTGTTTTTT.

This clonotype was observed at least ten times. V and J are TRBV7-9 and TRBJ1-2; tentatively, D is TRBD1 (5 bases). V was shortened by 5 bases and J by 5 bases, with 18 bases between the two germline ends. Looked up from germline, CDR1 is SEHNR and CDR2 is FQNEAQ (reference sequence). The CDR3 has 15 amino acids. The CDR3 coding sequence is TGTGCCAGCAGCCTGTCTCCAGGGCGGTCTTATGGCTACACCTTC. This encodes CASSLSPGRSYGYTF. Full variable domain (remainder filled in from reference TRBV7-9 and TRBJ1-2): DTGVSQNPRHKITKRGQNVTFRCDPISEHNRLYWYRQTLGQGPEFLTYFQNEAQLEKSRLLSDRFSAERPKGSFSTLEIQRTEQGDSAMYLCASSLSPGRSYGYTFGSGTRLTVV.

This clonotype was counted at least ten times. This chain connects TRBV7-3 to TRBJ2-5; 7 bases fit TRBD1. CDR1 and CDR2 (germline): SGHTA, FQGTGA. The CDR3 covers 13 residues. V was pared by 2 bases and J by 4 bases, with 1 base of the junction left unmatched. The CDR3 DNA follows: TGTGCCAGCAGCTTAGAGGGGGCAGAGACCCAGTACTTC. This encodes CASSLEGAETQYF.

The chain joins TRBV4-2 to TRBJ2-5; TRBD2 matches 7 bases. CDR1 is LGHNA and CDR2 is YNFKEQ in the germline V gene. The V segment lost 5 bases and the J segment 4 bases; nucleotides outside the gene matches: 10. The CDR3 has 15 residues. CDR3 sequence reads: CASSSRTRDSETQYF. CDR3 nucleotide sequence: TGTGCCAGCAGCTCCCGGACTAGGGACTCAGAGACCCAGTACTTC.

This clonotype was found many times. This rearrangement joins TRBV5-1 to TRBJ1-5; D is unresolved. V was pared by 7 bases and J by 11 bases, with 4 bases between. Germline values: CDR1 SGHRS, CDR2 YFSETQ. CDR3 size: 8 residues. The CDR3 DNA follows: TGCGCCAGCGTAGCCCAGCATTTT. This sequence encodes CASVAQHF.

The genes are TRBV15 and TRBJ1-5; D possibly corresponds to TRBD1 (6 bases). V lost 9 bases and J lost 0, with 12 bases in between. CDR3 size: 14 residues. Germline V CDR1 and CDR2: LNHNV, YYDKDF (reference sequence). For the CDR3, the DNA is TGTGCCACTGGGGGCGAGTTTAGCAATCAGCCCCAGCATTTT. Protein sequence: CATGGEFSNQPQHF.

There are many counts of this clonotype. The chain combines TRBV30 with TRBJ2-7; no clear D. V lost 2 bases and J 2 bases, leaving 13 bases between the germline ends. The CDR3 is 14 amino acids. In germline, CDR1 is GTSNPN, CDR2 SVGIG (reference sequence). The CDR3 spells CAWSREVGPYEQYF. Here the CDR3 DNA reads TGTGCCTGGAGTCGTGAGGTTGGCCCCTACGAGCAGTACTTC.

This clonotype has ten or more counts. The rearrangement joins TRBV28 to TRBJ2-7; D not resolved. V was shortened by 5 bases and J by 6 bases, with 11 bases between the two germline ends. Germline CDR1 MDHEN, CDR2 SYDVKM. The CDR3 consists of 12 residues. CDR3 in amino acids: CASSPWWSEQYF. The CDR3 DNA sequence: TGTGCCAGCAGTCCCTGGTGGAGCGAGCAGTACTTC.

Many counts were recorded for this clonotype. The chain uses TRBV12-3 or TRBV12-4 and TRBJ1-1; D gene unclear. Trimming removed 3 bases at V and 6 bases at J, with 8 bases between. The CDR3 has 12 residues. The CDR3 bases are TGTGCCAGCAGTTTCTCGACCCCTGAAGCTTTCTTT. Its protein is CASSFSTPEAFF.

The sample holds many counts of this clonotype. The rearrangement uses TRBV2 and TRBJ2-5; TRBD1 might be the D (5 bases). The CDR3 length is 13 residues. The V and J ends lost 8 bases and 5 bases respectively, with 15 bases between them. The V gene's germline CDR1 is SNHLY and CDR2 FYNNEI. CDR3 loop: CASVRREGETQYF. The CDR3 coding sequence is TGTGCCAGCGTCCGCAGGGAAGGGGAGACCCAGTACTTC. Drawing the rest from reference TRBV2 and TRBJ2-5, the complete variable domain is EPEVTQTPSHQVTQMGQEVILRCVPISNHLYFYWYRQILGQKVEFLVSFYNNEISEKSEIFDDQFSVERPDGSNFTLKIRSTKLEDSAMYFCASVRREGETQYFGPGTRLLVL.

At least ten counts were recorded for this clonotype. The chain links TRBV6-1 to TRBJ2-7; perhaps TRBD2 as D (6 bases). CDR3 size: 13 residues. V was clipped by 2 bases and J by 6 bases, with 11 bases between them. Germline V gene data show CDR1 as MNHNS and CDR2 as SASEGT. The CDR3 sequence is CASSEMAGPEQYF. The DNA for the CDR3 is TGTGCCAGCAGTGAAATGGCGGGGCCCGAGCAGTACTTC.

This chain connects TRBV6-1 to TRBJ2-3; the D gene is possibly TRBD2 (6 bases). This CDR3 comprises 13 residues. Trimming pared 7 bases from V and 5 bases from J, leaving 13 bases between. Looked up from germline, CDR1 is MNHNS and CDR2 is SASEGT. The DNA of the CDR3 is TGTGCCAGCATGGGGGGAGGACGAGATACGCAGTATTTT. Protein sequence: CASMGGGRDTQYF.

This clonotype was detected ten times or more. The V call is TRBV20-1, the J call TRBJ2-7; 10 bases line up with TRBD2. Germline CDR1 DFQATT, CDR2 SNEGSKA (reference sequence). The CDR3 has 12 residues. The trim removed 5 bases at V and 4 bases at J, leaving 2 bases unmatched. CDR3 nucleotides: TGCAGTGCTGTACTAGCGGGGTACGAGCAGTACTTC. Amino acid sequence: CSAVLAGYEQYF.